Listed here is a single T cell receptor (beta chain). In this sample, this clonotype turned up many times. Its cognate antigen has yet to be identified. It has no much larger one-base neighbor in the sample; base qualities were not kept. The TCR beta CDR3 regions were amplified from RNA transcripts. A first-round RT-PCR of the TCR CDR3 used the HTBI primer set with the Qiagen OneStep RT-PCR kit. Libraries were constructed in a second round of multiplex PCR, after which size selection and purification were carried out. The libraries were sequenced on an Illumina HiSeq2000 using paired-end 100 bp reads. The original pipeline was this. SOAPnuke was used to process the raw data, removing reads that contained adapters or uncalled bases, had a mean Phred below 15, or lacked an exact match to the constant primer or identifier. COPE v1.2.5 was used to merge the high-quality paired reads, and each unique nucleotide sequence was defined as a clonotype. MiTCR v1.1 was used to align clonotypes to the IMGT TRBV, TRBD and TRBJ reference segments. The analysis was restricted to V-J combinations with a frequency above 0.0001, which together covered 99.2% of the repertoires. The TCS score was defined as F50 (clonal expansion) divided by E x V (chaos), with BLOSUM62-based TCRdist calculated between CDR3 peptides within each V-J. Welch's t-statistics and random forest reduced around 520 V-J features to 13, which were used in a naive Bayes classifier (R e1071). In TCRdb, the public reads were trimmed at Q25 with fastp and aligned with MiXCR, with productive beta chains retained. CDR3 protein duplicates are merged, each entry listing the most common genes and DNA. What appears here as the V and J calls and clone size reflects TCRdb's work, not the paper's. Present in this sample are 200,000 to 250,000 distinct CDR3 sequences, around 17% of which were seen just once. The ten largest clones take up just under 45% of the sample.

The data were taken from a study of T cells in Graves' hyperthyroidism and ophthalmopathy (dated by TCRdb to about 2019). About the full investigation: Peripheral blood samples were taken at the time of initial diagnosis, prior to any treatment. The study also compared thyroid tissue and blood T-cell repertoires from 5 to 7 Graves' hyperthyroidism patients. The paper describes TCR Vbeta CDR3 sequencing of roughly 130 peripheral blood samples, made up of some 40 ophthalmopathy patients, roughly 75 hyperthyroidism patients and approximately 17 progressor patients. For training and testing, the 100 or so patients in the discovery cohort were randomly divided in a 7:3 ratio. To identify TCR V-J signatures that set the groups apart, the researchers used a discovery cohort of roughly 100 patients, made up of around 40 with Graves' ophthalmopathy and about 59 with stable Graves' hyperthyroidism. Following sampling, methimazole starting at 30 mg daily was given to hyperthyroidism patients, and high-dose intravenous methylprednisolone was given to ophthalmopathy patients. Prospective prediction of ophthalmopathy was tested in an independent validation cohort consisting of about 19 hyperthyroidism patients and more than 15 patients who later progressed to ophthalmopathy. On the study overall, not on this receptor specifically: Ophthalmopathy was separated from stable hyperthyroidism by a 13 V-J signature model, with approximately 86% sensitivity and about 81% specificity obtained in cross-validation and 80%/75% obtained in testing. Most expanded thyroid clonotypes (frequency above 0.001) were also detected in blood, a finding suggesting that blood repertoires may reflect thyroid immune responses. Sample size was not statistically predetermined, and blinding of investigators to group allocation was not performed. During validation, the model predicted progression to ophthalmopathy a median of approximately 6 months ahead of onset, with around 71% sensitivity and 72.22% specificity.

Relative to germline, V is 1 base shorter and J is 9 bases shorter, with 11 bases between their ends. The CDR3 spans 13 residues, from the cysteine through the phenylalanine. Only the CDR3 region is kept as DNA, spanning 39 bases read in frame from base 1. Taken from the germline V gene, the CDR1 and CDR2 loops are SGHAT and FQNNGV. Stable Graves' hyperthyroidism was defined as no progression to ophthalmopathy during 18 months of follow-up. Hyperthyroidism patients were newly diagnosed, with disease duration under 2 months, and aged 18 to 65 years. Any patient with an uncontrolled infection, another autoimmune disease, pregnancy or lactation was excluded. Clinical symptoms, serum thyroxine and TRAb, thyroid ultrasound, and orbital computed tomography formed the basis for the diagnoses. PBMCs were isolated from about 10 ml of fresh peripheral blood by Ficoll-Paque density gradient centrifugation. Trizol reagent was used to extract total RNA, and RNA quality was then checked on an Agilent 2100 Bioanalyzer.

This clonotype was obtained from a middle-aged man with Graves' hyperthyroidism. The V gene is TRBV11-2 and the J gene is TRBJ2-3, with the D call tentatively TRBD1 or TRBD2, each fitting 6 bases. The material sequenced was blood. The DNA sequence is given as TGTGCCAGCAGCTTAGGGGGGCGGGACACGCAGTATTTT. This gives the protein CASSLGGRDTQYF.